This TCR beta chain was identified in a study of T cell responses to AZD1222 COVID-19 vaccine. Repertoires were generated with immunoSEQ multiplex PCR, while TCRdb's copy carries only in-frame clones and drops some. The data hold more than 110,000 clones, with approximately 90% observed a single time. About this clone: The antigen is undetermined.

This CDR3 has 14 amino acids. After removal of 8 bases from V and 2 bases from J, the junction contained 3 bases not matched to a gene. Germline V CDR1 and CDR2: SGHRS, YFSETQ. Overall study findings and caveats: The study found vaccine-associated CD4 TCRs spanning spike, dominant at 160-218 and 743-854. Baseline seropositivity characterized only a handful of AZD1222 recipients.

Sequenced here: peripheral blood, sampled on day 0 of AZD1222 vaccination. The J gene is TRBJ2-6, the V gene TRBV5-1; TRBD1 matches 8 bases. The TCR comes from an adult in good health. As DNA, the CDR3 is TGCGCCAGTTCCAGGGGGCCTGGGGCCAACGTCCTGACTTTC. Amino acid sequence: CASSRGPGANVLTF.